This TCR beta chain was sequenced for a study of T cells in Graves' hyperthyroidism and ophthalmopathy. General study points: In simple terms, a model built on 13 V-J features told ophthalmopathy apart from stable hyperthyroidism.

Comment on this clonotype: Its cognate antigen is unknown.

RNA transcripts served as the template for amplifying TCR beta CDR3 regions. The primer set for the first-round RT-PCR of the TCR CDR3 was HTBI. One entry per CDR3 protein, called by TCRdb with MiXCR from the multiplex PCR reads. The table lists some 350,000 distinct CDR3 sequences, 20% to 25% of them singletons. The V and J ends lost 3 bases and 7 bases, in that order; junction bases with no gene match: 11. CDR3 length equals 15 residues. The germline V gene has CDR1 DFQATT and CDR2 SNEGSKA (reference sequence). Sequenced sample: blood. This sequence joins TRBV20-1 and TRBJ1-4; 7 bases fit TRBD1. This receptor was obtained from a man in his fifties or sixties with Graves' hyperthyroidism. The CDR3 nucleotides are TGCAGTGCTAGTCTCCCCGAGGGGGCGCTTGAAAAACTGTTTTTT. As protein: CSASLPEGALEKLFF.